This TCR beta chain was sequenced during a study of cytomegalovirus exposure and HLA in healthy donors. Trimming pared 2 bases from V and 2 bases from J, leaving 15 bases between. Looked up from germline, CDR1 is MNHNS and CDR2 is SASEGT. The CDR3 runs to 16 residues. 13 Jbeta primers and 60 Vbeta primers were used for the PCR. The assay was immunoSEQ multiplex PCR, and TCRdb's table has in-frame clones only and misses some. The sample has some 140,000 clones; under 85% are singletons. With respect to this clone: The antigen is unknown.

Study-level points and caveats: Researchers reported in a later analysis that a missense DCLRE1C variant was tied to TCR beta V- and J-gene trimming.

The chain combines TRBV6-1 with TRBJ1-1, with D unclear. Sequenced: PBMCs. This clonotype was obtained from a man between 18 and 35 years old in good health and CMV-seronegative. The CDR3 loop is CASSEQAPRHNTEAFF. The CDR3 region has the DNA TGTGCCAGCAGTGAACAGGCTCCAAGACATAACACTGAAGCTTTCTTT.